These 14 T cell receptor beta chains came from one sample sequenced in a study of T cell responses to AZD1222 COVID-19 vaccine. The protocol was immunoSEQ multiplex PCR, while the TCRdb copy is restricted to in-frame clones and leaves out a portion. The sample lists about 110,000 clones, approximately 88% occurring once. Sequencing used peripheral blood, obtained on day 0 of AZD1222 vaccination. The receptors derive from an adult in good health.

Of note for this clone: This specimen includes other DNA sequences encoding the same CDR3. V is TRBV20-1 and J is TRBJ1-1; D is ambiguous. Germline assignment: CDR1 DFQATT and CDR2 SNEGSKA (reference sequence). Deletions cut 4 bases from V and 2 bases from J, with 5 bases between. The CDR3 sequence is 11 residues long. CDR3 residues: CSATPNTEAFF. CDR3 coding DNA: TGCAGTGCTACCCCAAACACTGAAGCTTTCTTT.

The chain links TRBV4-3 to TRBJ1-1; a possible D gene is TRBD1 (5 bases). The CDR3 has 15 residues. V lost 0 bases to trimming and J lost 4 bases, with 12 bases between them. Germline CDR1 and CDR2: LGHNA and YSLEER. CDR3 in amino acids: CASSQDSRGATEAFF. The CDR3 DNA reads TGCGCCAGCAGCCAAGATTCCCGCGGGGCCACTGAAGCTTTCTTT.

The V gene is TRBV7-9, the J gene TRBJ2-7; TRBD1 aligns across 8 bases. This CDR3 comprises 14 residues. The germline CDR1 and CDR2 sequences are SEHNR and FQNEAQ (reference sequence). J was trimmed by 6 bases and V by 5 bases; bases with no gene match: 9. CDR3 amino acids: CASSPTGQGGEQYF. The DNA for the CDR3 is TGTGCCAGCAGCCCAACCGGACAGGGCGGCGAGCAGTACTTC.

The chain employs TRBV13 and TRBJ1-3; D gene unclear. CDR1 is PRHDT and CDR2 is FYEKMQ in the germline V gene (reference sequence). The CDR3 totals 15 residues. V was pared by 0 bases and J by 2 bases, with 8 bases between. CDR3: CASSLGVPAGNTIYF. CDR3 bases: TGTGCCAGCAGCTTAGGAGTACCGGCTGGAAACACCATATATTTT. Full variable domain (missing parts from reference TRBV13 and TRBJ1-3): AAGVIQSPRHLIKEKRETATLKCYPIPRHDTVYWYQQGPGQDPQFLISFYEKMQSDKGSIPDRFSAQQFSDYHSELNMSSLELGDSALYFCASSLGVPAGNTIYFGEGSWLTVV.

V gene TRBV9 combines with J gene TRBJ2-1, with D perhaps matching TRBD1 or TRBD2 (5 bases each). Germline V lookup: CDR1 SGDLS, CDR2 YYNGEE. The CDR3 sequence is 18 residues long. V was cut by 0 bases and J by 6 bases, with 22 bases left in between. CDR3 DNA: TGTGCCAGCAGCGTAGGGGACCGGAGGTGGTACGAAGGCAATGAGCAGTTCTTC. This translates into CASSVGDRRWYEGNEQFF.

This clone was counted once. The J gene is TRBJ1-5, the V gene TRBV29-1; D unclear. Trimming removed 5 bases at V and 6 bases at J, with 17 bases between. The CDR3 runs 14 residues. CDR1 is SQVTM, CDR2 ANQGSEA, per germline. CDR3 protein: CSVTTATYGQPQHF. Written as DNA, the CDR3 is TGCAGCGTTACGACCGCAACGTACGGTCAGCCCCAGCATTTT.

The CDR3 nucleotides read TGTGCCAGCGGACCCCGGGGAAGTGCTTTCTTT. Protein: CASGPRGSAFF. The rearrangement joins TRBV14 to TRBJ1-1; D is unresolved. In germline, CDR1 is SGHDN, CDR2 FVKESK. The CDR3 length is 11 residues. V gave up 8 bases and J gave up 11 bases, with 15 bases separating them.

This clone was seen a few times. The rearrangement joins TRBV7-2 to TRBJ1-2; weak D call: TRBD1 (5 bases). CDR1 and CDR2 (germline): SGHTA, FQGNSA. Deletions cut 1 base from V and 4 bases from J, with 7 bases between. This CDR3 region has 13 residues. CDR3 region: CASSLEGIYGYTF. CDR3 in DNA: TGTGCCAGCAGCTTAGAGGGGATCTATGGCTACACCTTC. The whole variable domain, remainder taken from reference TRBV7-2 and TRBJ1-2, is GAGVSQSPSNKVTEKGKDVELRCDPISGHTALYWYRQSLGQGLEFLIYFQGNSAPDKSGLPSDRFSAERTGGSVSTLTIQRTQQEDSAVYLCASSLEGIYGYTFGSGTRLTVV.

The CDR3 DNA sequence: TGTGCCAGCAACCAAAAACCGGGACTAGCAGATCCTAGCACAGATACGCAGTATTTT. Translated, it gives CASNQKPGLADPSTDTQYF. This chain connects TRBV5-4 to TRBJ2-3, with TRBD2 identical over 9 bases. The germline V gene has CDR1 SGHNT and CDR2 YYREEE (reference sequence). Unmatched junction bases numbered 17, after V lost 6 bases and J lost 0 bases. The CDR3 spans 19 residues.

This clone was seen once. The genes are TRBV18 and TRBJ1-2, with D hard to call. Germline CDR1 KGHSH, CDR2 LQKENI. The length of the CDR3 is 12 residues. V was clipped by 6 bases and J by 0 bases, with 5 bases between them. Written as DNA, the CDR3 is TGTGCCAGCTCGACTTCTAACTATGGCTACACCTTC. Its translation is CASSTSNYGYTF.

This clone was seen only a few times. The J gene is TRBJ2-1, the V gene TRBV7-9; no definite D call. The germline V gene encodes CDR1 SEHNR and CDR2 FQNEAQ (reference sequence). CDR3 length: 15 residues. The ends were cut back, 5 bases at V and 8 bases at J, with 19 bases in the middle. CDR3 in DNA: TGTGCCAGCAGCCGTTCGTTAACAGATCAAGATGAGCAGTTCTTC. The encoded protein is CASSRSLTDQDEQFF.

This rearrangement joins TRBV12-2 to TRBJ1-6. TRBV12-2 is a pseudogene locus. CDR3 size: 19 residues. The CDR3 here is CASRLGKGTGPMWSSPLHF. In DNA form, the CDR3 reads TGTGCAAGTCGCTTAGGTAAAGGGACGGGGCCGATGTGGAGTTCACCCCTCCACTTT.

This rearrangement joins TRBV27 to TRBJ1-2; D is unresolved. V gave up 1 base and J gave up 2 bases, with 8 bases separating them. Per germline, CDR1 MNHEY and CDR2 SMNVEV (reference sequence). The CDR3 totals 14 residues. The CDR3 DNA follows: TGTGCCAGCAGTTTATGGGTAGACAACTATGGCTACACCTTC. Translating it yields CASSLWVDNYGYTF.

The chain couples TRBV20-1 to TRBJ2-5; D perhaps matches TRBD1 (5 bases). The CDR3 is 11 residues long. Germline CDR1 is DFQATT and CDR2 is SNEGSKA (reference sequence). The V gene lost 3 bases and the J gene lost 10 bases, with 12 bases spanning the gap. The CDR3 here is CSARDDSHQYF. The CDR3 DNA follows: TGCAGTGCTAGGGACGACAGCCACCAGTACTTC.